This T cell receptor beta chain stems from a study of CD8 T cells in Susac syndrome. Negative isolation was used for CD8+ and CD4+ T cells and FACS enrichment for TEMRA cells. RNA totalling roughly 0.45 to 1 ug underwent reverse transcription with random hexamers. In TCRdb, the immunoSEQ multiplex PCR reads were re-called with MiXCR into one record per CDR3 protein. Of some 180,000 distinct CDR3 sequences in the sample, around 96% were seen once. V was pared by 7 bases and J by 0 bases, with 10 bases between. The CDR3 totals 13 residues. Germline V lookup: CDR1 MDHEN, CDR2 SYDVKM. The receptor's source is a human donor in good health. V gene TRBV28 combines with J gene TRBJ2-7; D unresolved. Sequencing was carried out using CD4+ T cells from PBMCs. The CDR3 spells CASMAASSYEQYF. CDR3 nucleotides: TGTGCCAGCATGGCGGCTAGCTCCTACGAGCAGTACTTC.